Shown below are 16 T cell receptor beta chains from a single sample sequenced in a study of radiation and T cells in renal cell carcinoma. Stated time point: blood 2 weeks post-SBRT. Stated treatment: 15 Gy SBRT to primary tumor, nephrectomy 4 weeks later. Profiling relied on immunoSEQ multiplex PCR, and the TCRdb table lists in-frame clones only, not all of them. In the table there are 120,000 or so clones, 81% of which are singletons. Sequencing used blood, obtained from a patient whose treatment included radiotherapy and nephrectomy. These receptors all come from a man aged 45-65 years with renal cell carcinoma.

The chain combines TRBV2 with TRBJ2-7, with 11 bases matching TRBD1. CDR3 length: 14 amino acids. Germline V gives CDR1 SNHLY, CDR2 FYNNEI. V gave up 10 bases and J gave up 2 bases; unmatched junction bases: 7. The CDR3: CATLRDRGAYEQYF. DNA for the CDR3: TGTGCCACACTCCGGGACAGGGGGGCCTACGAGCAGTACTTC.

The chain links TRBV5-1 to TRBJ1-2; 8 bases line up with TRBD1. This CDR3 region has 17 residues. The germline V gene has CDR1 SGHRS and CDR2 YFSETQ. V shed 0 bases, J shed 1 base, and the junction held 8 bases outside the gene matches. The CDR3 spells CASSLDGQGANNYGYTF. CDR3 in DNA: TGCGCCAGCAGCTTGGATGGGCAGGGGGCGAATAACTATGGCTACACCTTC.

The CDR3 is CASSVTLGGELFF. CDR3 coding DNA: TGCGCCAGCAGTGTCACCCTTGGAGGGGAGCTGTTTTTT. The V and J genes are TRBV10-1 and TRBJ2-2; no reliable D call. Trimming cost V 4 bases and J 8 bases, with 11 bases left between them. The CDR3 has 13 amino acids. CDR1 and CDR2 (germline): WNHNN, SYGVQD (reference sequence).

The genes are TRBV9 and TRBJ2-3; 13 bases map to TRBD2. With V trimmed by 4 bases and J by 3 bases, 8 bases remained unmatched. This CDR3 comprises 17 residues. CDR1 is SGDLS, CDR2 YYNGEE, per germline. In DNA form, the CDR3 reads TGTGCCAGCAGCTCCCGGACTAGCGGGAGTGGGACAGATACGCAGTATTTT. It specifies CASSSRTSGSGTDTQYF. The entire variable domain, with the rest obtained from reference TRBV9 and TRBJ2-3, is as follows: DSGVTQTPKHLITATGQRVTLRCSPRSGDLSVYWYQQSLDQGLQFLIQYYNGEERAKGNILERFSAQQFPDLHSELNLSSLELGDSALYFCASSSRTSGSGTDTQYFGPGTRLTVL.

The V and J genes are TRBV4-1 and TRBJ1-5, with D hard to call. CDR1 MGHRA and CDR2 YSYEKL come from the germline V gene. V lost 0 bases and J lost 9, with 12 bases in between. The CDR3 totals 14 residues. The CDR3 DNA is TGCGCCAGCAGCCAAGAATCAGACGGCAGGCCCCAGCATTTT. Protein: CASSQESDGRPQHF.

This clone was detected once. This chain links TRBV27 with TRBJ2-1; 16 bases are shared with TRBD2. The CDR3 sequence is 18 residues long. V lost 3 bases to trimming and J lost 4 bases; unmatched junction nucleotides: 6. The germline gives CDR1 MNHEY, CDR2 SMNVEV (reference sequence). The CDR3 protein is CASSLGLAGGPIYNEQFF. CDR3 coding DNA: TGTGCCAGCAGTTTGGGACTAGCGGGAGGGCCGATTTACAATGAGCAGTTCTTC.

V is TRBV7-3 and J is TRBJ2-2; 9 bases are shared with TRBD2. The germline CDR1 and CDR2 sequences are SGHTA and FQGTGA. The CDR3 is 16 residues long. After removal of 4 bases from V and 2 bases from J, the junction contained 5 bases not matched to a gene. CDR3 nucleotide sequence: TGTGCCAGCAGCTCAGCGGGAGGTGGTAACACCGGGGAGCTGTTTTTT. It codes for CASSSAGGGNTGELFF.

V is TRBV7-8 and J is TRBJ2-7; tentatively, D is TRBD1 or TRBD2 (5 bases each). CDR1 is SGHVS, CDR2 FQNEAQ, per germline. The CDR3 extends over 15 amino acids. V dropped 7 bases and J dropped 0 bases, with 16 bases sitting between them. The CDR3 DNA follows: TGTGCCAGCACCCAGGGACCGGTTAGCTCCTACGAGCAGTACTTC. Residues: CASTQGPVSSYEQYF.

This chain's CDR3 is CASSPQEETQYF. In DNA, the CDR3 is TGTGCCAGCTCACCACAAGAAGAGACCCAGTACTTC. The chain is built from TRBV18 and TRBJ2-5; D not resolved. The CDR3 extends over 12 amino acids. V shed 1 base and J shed 3 bases, with 3 bases lying between them. In germline, CDR1 is KGHSH, CDR2 LQKENI.

This clone was picked up a small number of times. CDR3 amino acids: CASSLGGSTYNEQFF. CDR3 bases: TGCGCCAGCAGCTTGGGGGGGAGCACCTACAATGAGCAGTTCTTC. This chain joins TRBV5-1 and TRBJ2-1, with D perhaps being TRBD1 or TRBD2 (5 bases each). Between the trimmed V and J ends, which lost 0 bases and 2 bases, there was a span of 9 bases. The CDR3 contains 15 residues. Germline V lookup: CDR1 SGHRS, CDR2 YFSETQ.

The chain employs TRBV2 and TRBJ2-1; D not resolved. The V gene's germline CDR1 is SNHLY and CDR2 FYNNEI. The CDR3 runs 11 residues. With 7 bases removed from V and 4 bases from J, the gap between germline ends came to 5 bases. The CDR3 here is CASKTYNEQFF. The CDR3 DNA sequence: TGTGCCAGCAAAACTTACAATGAGCAGTTCTTC.

V gene TRBV14 combines with J gene TRBJ2-3, with TRBD2 identical over 8 bases. CDR3 length equals 15 residues. Germline CDR1 reads SGHDN; CDR2 reads FVKESK. V was pared by 4 bases and J by 3 bases, with 6 bases of the junction left unmatched. The chain's CDR3 is CASSRMTSVTDTQYF. In DNA form, the CDR3 reads TGTGCCAGCAGCCGAATGACTAGCGTTACAGATACGCAGTATTTT. Filled out from reference TRBV14 and TRBJ2-3, the complete variable domain reads EAGVTQFPSHSVIEKGQTVTLRCDPISGHDNLYWYRRVMGKEIKFLLHFVKESKQDESGMPNNRFLAERTGGTYSTLKVQPAELEDSGVYFCASSRMTSVTDTQYFGPGTRLTVL.

This clone was seen just once. This chain links TRBV19 with TRBJ2-3, with 7 nucleotides matching TRBD2. This CDR3 is 15 amino acids long. V lost 5 bases, J lost 2 bases, and 7 bases stayed unmatched. Germline CDR1 LNHDA, CDR2 SQIVND (reference sequence). The CDR3 DNA reads as TGTGCCAGTAGTTCGGCTAGCGGCCACACAGATACGCAGTATTTT. Amino acids: CASSSASGHTDTQYF. Supplemented by reference TRBV19 and TRBJ2-3, the full variable domain reads DGGITQSPKYLFRKEGQNVTLSCEQNLNHDAMYWYRQDPGQGLRLIYYSQIVNDFQKGDIAEGYSVSREKKESFPLTVTSAQKNPTAFYLCASSSASGHTDTQYFGPGTRLTVL.

The CDR3 loop reads CASSKGQNSNQPQHF. CDR3 DNA sequence: TGTGCCAGCAGCAAGGGACAGAATAGCAATCAGCCCCAGCATTTT. V usage is TRBV5-8 and J usage is TRBJ1-5; 7 bases align to TRBD1. The CDR3 spans 15 residues. Germline V gene data show CDR1 as SGHTS and CDR2 as YDEGEE. J gave up 0 bases and V 4 bases, and 4 bases lay outside the gene matches.

This clone has a handful of counts. The rearrangement links TRBV11-2 to TRBJ2-7, with D possibly matching TRBD2 (5 bases). V shed 2 bases and J shed 3 bases, with 8 bases lying between them. The germline CDR1 and CDR2 sequences are SGHAT and FQNNGV. The CDR3 covers 13 residues. Written as DNA, the CDR3 is TGTGCCAGCAGCTTACAGCGGAACTACGAGCAGTACTTC. Translation: CASSLQRNYEQYF.

The chain uses TRBV27 and TRBJ1-2, with D unresolved. The ends were cut back, 2 bases at V and 3 bases at J, with 13 bases in the middle. Per germline, CDR1 MNHEY and CDR2 SMNVEV (reference sequence). This CDR3 spans 15 amino acids. CDR3 sequence: CASSLARGPHYGYTF. The CDR3 bases are TGTGCCAGCAGTTTAGCCCGCGGGCCCCACTATGGCTACACCTTC.